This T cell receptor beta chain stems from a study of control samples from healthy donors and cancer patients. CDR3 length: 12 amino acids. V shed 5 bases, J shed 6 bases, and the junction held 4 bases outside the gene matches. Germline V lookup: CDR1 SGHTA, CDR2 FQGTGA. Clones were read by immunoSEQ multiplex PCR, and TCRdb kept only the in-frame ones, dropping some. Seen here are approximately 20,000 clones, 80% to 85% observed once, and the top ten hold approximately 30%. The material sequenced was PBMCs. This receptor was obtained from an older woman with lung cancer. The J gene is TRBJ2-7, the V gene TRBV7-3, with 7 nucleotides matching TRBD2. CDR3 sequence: CASSTTGGEQYF. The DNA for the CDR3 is TGTGCCAGCAGCACAACGGGGGGCGAGCAGTACTTC.